The rows below give T cell receptor beta chains drawn from one sample of a study of T cell responses to AZD1222 COVID-19 vaccine. Profiling relied on immunoSEQ multiplex PCR, and the TCRdb table lists in-frame clones only, not all of them. The listing contains around 150,000 clones. What was sequenced was peripheral blood. The receptors originated from an adult in good health. Both conserved end residues are part of each CDR3. Each record gives: J gene, CDR3 length, V gene, D gene, CDR3 protein, CDR3 DNA. A D gene is named only where the DNA matches it firmly.

>TRBJ1-3|16|TRBV19|NA
CASSPRDGFSGNTIYF
TGTGCCAGTAGTCCGCGGGACGGCTTCTCTGGAAACACCATATATTTT
>TRBJ1-2|14|TRBV6-5|NA
CASTPRPSNYGYTF
TGTGCCAGCACTCCACGTCCCTCGAACTATGGCTACACCTTC
>TRBJ1-1|12|TRBV15|NA
CATSRGQDEAFF
TGTGCCACCAGCAGAGGACAGGACGAAGCTTTCTTT
>TRBJ1-1|16|TRBV19|TRBD1
CASSPWTGGDNTEAFF
TGTGCCAGTAGTCCCTGGACAGGGGGAGATAACACTGAAGCTTTCTTT
>TRBJ1-2|14|TRBV2|TRBD1
CASSTGTGVEGYTF
TGTGCCAGCAGCACCGGGACAGGGGTTGAGGGCTACACCTTC
>TRBJ2-1|19|TRBV4-3|TRBD2
CASSQRSPAGGSSYNEQFF
TGCGCCAGCAGCCAAAGGTCCCCGGCGGGGGGTAGCTCCTACAATGAGCAGTTCTTC
>TRBJ1-2|14|TRBV15|NA
CATSPRGGGYGYTF
TGTGCCACCAGCCCAAGGGGGGGAGGCTATGGCTACACCTTC
>TRBJ2-1|12|TRBV6-6|NA
CASRTERGEQFF
TGTGCCAGCAGGACGGAACGTGGTGAGCAGTTCTTC
>TRBJ1-1|12|TRBV30|NA
CAWSPGERVTFF
TGTGCCTGGAGTCCCGGGGAGAGGGTGACTTTCTTT
>TRBJ1-5|13|TRBV18|NA
CASSPLPNQPQHF
TGTGCCAGCTCACCACTCCCCAATCAGCCCCAGCATTTT
>TRBJ2-1|15|TRBV5-1|TRBD1
CASTFNGDRDNEQFF
TGCGCCAGCACATTTAATGGGGACAGGGACAATGAGCAGTTCTTC
>TRBJ1-2|17|TRBV19|NA
CASSTTRDTVSNYGYTF
TGTGCCAGTAGTACGACTCGGGACACCGTCTCTAACTATGGCTACACCTTC
>TRBJ1-6|14|TRBV27|TRBD1
CASSTQGDRSPLHF
TGTGCCAGCAGTACACAGGGGGATCGATCACCCCTCCACTTT
>TRBJ2-1|15|TRBV19|TRBD2
CASSLGLAGPNEQFF
TGTGCCAGTAGTCTAGGACTAGCGGGGCCCAATGAGCAGTTCTTC
>TRBJ2-1|15|TRBV3-1/TRBV3-2|TRBD2
CASSRGTSGYNEQFF
TGTGCCAGCAGCCGCGGGACTAGCGGTTACAATGAGCAGTTCTTC
>TRBJ1-1|17|TRBV11-3|NA
CASSRALTRASNTEAFF
TGTGCCAGCAGCCGAGCCTTGACACGTGCATCGAACACTGAAGCTTTCTTT
>TRBJ1-2|11|TRBV25-1|NA
CASSGGGGYTF
TGTGCCAGCAGTGGGGGAGGTGGCTACACCTTC
>TRBJ1-2|12|TRBV30|NA
CAWTGDFSGYTF
TGTGCCTGGACCGGGGACTTTAGTGGCTACACCTTC
>TRBJ2-7|17|TRBV6-4|TRBD1
CASVGKIDREEAYEQYF
TGTGCCAGCGTTGGAAAAATAGACAGGGAAGAAGCCTACGAGCAGTACTTC
>TRBJ1-2|15|TRBV25-1|NA
CASSEYGVEGYGYTF
TGTGCCAGCAGTGAATATGGGGTGGAAGGCTATGGCTACACCTTC
>TRBJ2-5|12|TRBV5-4|NA
CASSPDQETQYF
TGTGCCAGCAGTCCAGACCAAGAGACCCAGTACTTC
>TRBJ1-1|15|TRBV19|NA
CASSISGAGGTEAFF
TGTGCCAGTAGTATAAGTGGGGCCGGGGGCACTGAAGCTTTCTTT
>TRBJ1-2|14|TRBV30|NA
CAWSVLGRGYGYTF
TGTGCCTGGAGTGTACTGGGGAGAGGGTATGGCTACACCTTC
>TRBJ1-2|15|TRBV7-2|NA
CASSTSGTPPGGYTF
TGTGCCAGCAGCACCAGCGGGACGCCGCCTGGTGGGTACACCTTC
>TRBJ2-7|15|TRBV5-4|TRBD2
CASSPTSGEVYEQYF
TGTGCCAGCAGCCCGACTAGCGGGGAGGTCTACGAGCAGTACTTC
>TRBJ2-6|17|TRBV11-2|TRBD1
CASSSGQGSTGANVLTF
TGTGCCAGCAGCTCCGGACAGGGGTCCACTGGGGCCAACGTCCTGACTTTC
>TRBJ1-1|15|TRBV7-8|NA
CASSLINRRNTEAFF
TGTGCCAGCAGCCTAATTAACAGAAGGAACACTGAAGCTTTCTTT
>TRBJ2-7|11|TRBV6-2/TRBV6-3|NA
CASSHSYEQYF
TGTGCCAGCAGTCACTCCTACGAGCAGTACTTC
>TRBJ1-2|13|TRBV19|NA
CASSPLTPYGYTF
TGTGCCAGTAGTCCCCTCACTCCCTATGGCTACACCTTC
>TRBJ2-3|14|TRBV7-6|NA
CASSSLGSTDTQYF
TGTGCCAGCAGCTCCCTCGGGAGCACAGATACGCAGTATTTT
>TRBJ1-1|13|TRBV27|NA
CASRPQEYTEAFF
TGTGCCAGCAGGCCTCAGGAGTACACTGAAGCTTTCTTT
>TRBJ1-1|16|TRBV5-5|NA
CASSGHVGTRNTEAFF
TGTGCCAGCAGTGGACACGTAGGGACGAGGAACACTGAAGCTTTCTTT